This TCR beta chain was captured in a study of shared clonotypes between healthy human individuals. The wider study: Per donor, three plates held CD4 naive cells, three held CD4 memory, two held CD8 naive and one held CD8 memory.

Measured with immunoSEQ multiplex PCR; TCRdb has only the in-frame clones, and not every one. The sample has about 680,000 clones, approximately 90% seen once. Note on this clone: Its matching antigen is unknown.

Naive CD8 cells were CD45RO-negative, positively selected for CCR7, excluding terminally differentiated effector memory CD45RA+ cells. All donors were healthy HIV-negative adults lacking recent acute infections or vaccinations. Findings and limits, study-wide: Several donors showed sharing of approximately 5% of naive CD4 clonotypes. All-four-donor shared clonotypes had higher generation probabilities than non-shared clonotypes did.

The source material was naive CD8+ T cells sorted from blood. The TCR comes from a man younger than 40 in good health.

For the CDR3, the DNA is TGTGCCACCAGCAGAGATCAAGGGACAGGGCTCGAGCAGTACTTC. Translated: CATSRDQGTGLEQYF. J is TRBJ2-7 and V is TRBV15; 9 bases match TRBD1. Trimming cost V 0 bases and J 6 bases; bases outside gene matches: 6. The CDR3 extends over 15 amino acids. Looked up from germline, CDR1 is LNHNV and CDR2 is YYDKDF (reference sequence).